What follows are 27 T cell receptor beta chains derived from one specimen sequenced in a study of control samples from healthy donors and cancer patients. Measured with immunoSEQ multiplex PCR; TCRdb has only the in-frame clones, and not every one. The profile covers over 85,000 clones, with roughly 90% appearing a single time and 3.7% taken by the ten largest. Source material: PBMCs. These receptors were collected from a woman in her fifties or sixties with lung cancer.

The genes are TRBV4-2 and TRBJ1-6; a weak D match, TRBD1 (6 bases). V was trimmed by 2 bases and J by 8 bases, leaving 13 bases between them. The germline CDR1 and CDR2 sequences are LGHNA and YNFKEQ. This CDR3 spans 15 amino acids. The CDR3: CASSQLQGRDSPLHF. CDR3 nucleotides: TGTGCCAGCAGCCAACTACAGGGACGGGATTCACCCCTCCACTTT.

V gene TRBV9 combines with J gene TRBJ2-3; 11 bases are a match to TRBD2. Germline CDR1 and CDR2: SGDLS and YYNGEE. This CDR3 has 16 amino acids. The junction had 10 bases not matched to a gene; V was cut back by 3 bases and J by 7 bases. The CDR3 DNA follows: TGTGCCAGCAGCGGTACTAGCGGGAGTGCCCCGAATACGCAGTATTTT. It encodes CASSGTSGSAPNTQYF.

The CDR3 DNA reads as TGTGCCAGCAGTTCCAGGGGCTCCTACGAGCAGTACTTC. As protein: CASSSRGSYEQYF. The V gene is TRBV7-9, the J gene TRBJ2-7, with D possibly being TRBD1 (6 bases). In germline, CDR1 is SEHNR, CDR2 FQNEAQ (reference sequence). Trimming shortened V by 6 bases and J by 0 bases, and 9 bases separated the two germline ends. The CDR3 extends over 13 amino acids.

V is TRBV10-3 and J is TRBJ1-2; the match to TRBD1 covers 9 bases. Germline CDR1 and CDR2: ENHRY and SYGVKD. The length of the CDR3 is 14 residues. V shed 0 bases, J shed 5 bases, and the junction held 1 base outside the gene matches. This CDR3 is CAISESGQGYGYTF. DNA for the CDR3: TGTGCCATCAGTGAGTCCGGACAGGGGTATGGCTACACCTTC.

J is TRBJ1-5 and V is TRBV21-1; the D segment call TRBD1 is taken from the table without a DNA check. TRBV21-1 corresponds to a pseudogene. The CDR3 loop spans 20 amino acids. CDR3 sequence reads: CASSKPPGQGTASTSQPQHF. The CDR3 region has the DNA TGTGCCAGCAGCAAACCCCCGGGACAGGGAACCGCTTCGACCAGTCAGCCCCAGCATTTT.

The sample holds one count of this clone. V and J are TRBV5-1 and TRBJ2-7; D is possibly TRBD1 or TRBD2 (5 bases each). CDR3 length equals 13 residues. CDR1 and CDR2 (germline): SGHRS, YFSETQ. Trimming left V 8 bases short and J 5 bases short, with 17 bases between. CDR3 sequence reads: CASWDQLSDEQYF. The DNA of the CDR3 is TGCGCCAGTTGGGACCAATTGTCTGACGAGCAGTACTTC. Looking up the rest from reference TRBV5-1 and TRBJ2-7 gives the full variable domain: KAGVTQTPRYLIKTRGQQVTLSCSPISGHRSVSWYQQTPGQGLQFLFEYFSETQRNKGNFPGRFSGRQFSNSRSEMNVSTLELGDSALYLCASWDQLSDEQYFGPGTRLTVT.

The chain recombines TRBV7-9 with TRBJ1-1, with 11 bases identical to TRBD1. The length of the CDR3 is 13 residues. Trimming removed 5 bases from V and 11 bases from J; junction bases left unmatched: 7. Germline V gene data show CDR1 as SEHNR and CDR2 as FQNEAQ (reference sequence). CDR3 bases: TGTGCCAGCAGCCCAGGACAGGGGGCAGTCGCTTTCTTT. Protein product: CASSPGQGAVAFF.

The rearrangement uses TRBV6-1 and TRBJ2-7; D may be TRBD2 (6 bases). V lost 2 bases to trimming and J lost 0 bases, with 20 bases between them. Germline V gene data show CDR1 as MNHNS and CDR2 as SASEGT. This CDR3 spans 18 amino acids. This chain's CDR3 is CASSESPLGGALSYEQYF. CDR3 nucleotide sequence: TGTGCCAGCAGTGAAAGCCCCCTAGGCGGGGCCCTCTCCTACGAGCAGTACTTC.

V gene TRBV7-3 combines with J gene TRBJ2-1, with D unclear. Per germline, CDR1 SGHTA and CDR2 FQGTGA. The CDR3 has 13 amino acids. V lost 0 bases to trimming and J lost 8 bases, with 8 bases between them. The CDR3 region is CASSLTWADEQFF. The CDR3 DNA follows: TGTGCCAGCAGCTTAACCTGGGCCGATGAGCAGTTCTTC.

The chain recombines TRBV28 with TRBJ2-1; D tentatively fits TRBD1 or TRBD2 (5 bases each). The CDR3 runs 16 residues. Looked up from germline, CDR1 is MDHEN and CDR2 is SYDVKM. The V end was cut by 3 bases, the J end by 5 bases, with 17 bases between. The CDR3 nucleotides are TGTGCCAGCAGTTTGAGGATCAGGGCGGGCGACAATGAGCAGTTCTTC. This encodes CASSLRIRAGDNEQFF.

The gene calls are TRBV19 and TRBJ2-2; 7 bases agree with TRBD2. Germline V gene data show CDR1 as LNHDA and CDR2 as SQIVND (reference sequence). Trimming at V came to 1 base and at J to 3 bases, leaving 5 bases not matched to a gene. This CDR3 is 16 amino acids long. The chain's CDR3 is CASSIGGRGYTGELFF. The CDR3 DNA follows: TGTGCCAGTAGTATAGGTGGGAGGGGCTACACCGGGGAGCTGTTTTTT. Drawing the rest from reference TRBV19 and TRBJ2-2, the complete variable domain is DGGITQSPKYLFRKEGQNVTLSCEQNLNHDAMYWYRQDPGQGLRLIYYSQIVNDFQKGDIAEGYSVSREKKESFPLTVTSAQKNPTAFYLCASSIGGRGYTGELFFGEGSRLTVL.

V usage is TRBV12-5 and J usage is TRBJ2-5; 10 bases align to TRBD2. The CDR3 is 17 residues long. In germline, CDR1 is LGHNT, CDR2 FRNRAP. The ends lost 0 bases at V and 1 base at J; junction bases unmatched: 5. CDR3 residues: CASGLVKLAGSQETQYF. The CDR3 DNA reads TGTGCTAGTGGTTTGGTAAAACTAGCGGGGTCCCAAGAGACCCAGTACTTC.

The V call is TRBV19, the J call TRBJ2-5, with 9 bases fitting TRBD1. The CDR3 runs to 15 residues. Germline values: CDR1 LNHDA, CDR2 SQIVND (reference sequence). The V gene end was trimmed by 7 bases and the J gene end by 5 bases; junction bases not matched to a gene: 11. CDR3 in DNA: TGTGCCAGTAAATCTGGACAGGGGATCGTGGAGACCCAGTACTTC. Translation: CASKSGQGIVETQYF.

The chain combines TRBV3-1 (or the pseudogene TRBV3-2) with TRBJ1-1; D call uncertain. This CDR3 is 16 amino acids long. Between the trimmed V and J ends, which lost 0 bases and 3 bases, there was a span of 14 bases. Germline loops: CDR1 LGHDT, CDR2 YNNKEL (reference sequence). In nucleotides, the CDR3 is TGTGCCAGCAGCCAAGATGGGCAGGCCCTTTACACTGAAGCTTTCTTT. Its translation: CASSQDGQALYTEAFF.

This chain connects TRBV5-4 to TRBJ1-2; possible D gene TRBD1, 6 bases. This CDR3 contains 13 residues. Looked up from germline, CDR1 is SGHNT and CDR2 is YYREEE (reference sequence). Trimming took 4 bases from V and 8 from J, leaving 15 bases between them. This CDR3 reads CASSLSGGQGYTF. The CDR3 bases are TGTGCCAGCAGCCTCTCTGGGGGGCAAGGCTACACCTTC.

This chain connects TRBV5-5 to TRBJ1-5, with 12 bases fitting TRBD1. The CDR3 spans 18 residues. The V and J ends lost 3 bases and 2 bases, in that order; junction bases with no gene match: 9. The V gene's germline CDR1 is SGHKS and CDR2 YYEKEE (reference sequence). The CDR3 here is CASSSLPGQGAGNQPQHF. The CDR3 nucleotides read TGTGCCAGCAGCTCCTTACCGGGACAGGGGGCTGGCAATCAGCCCCAGCATTTT.

The rearrangement uses TRBV12-5 and TRBJ2-1; D unclear. Trimming stripped 3 bases from V and 1 base from J, with 13 bases between. Germline-derived CDR1 and CDR2 are LGHNT and FRNRAP. The CDR3 is made up of 16 amino acids. CDR3 in amino acids: CASGFLVALSYNEQFF. In nucleotides, the CDR3 is TGTGCTAGTGGTTTCCTAGTAGCCCTATCCTACAATGAGCAGTTCTTC.

Only one count was recorded for this clone. The CDR3 protein is CSVGVDRENTEAFF. Here the CDR3 DNA reads TGCAGCGTTGGGGTGGACAGGGAGAACACTGAAGCTTTCTTT. The chain carries TRBV29-1 and TRBJ1-1; TRBD1 aligns across 8 bases. Losses at the gene ends were 4 bases for V and 1 base for J; bases not matched to a gene: 5. Germline V gene data show CDR1 as SQVTM and CDR2 as ANQGSEA. The CDR3 totals 14 residues.

Written as DNA, the CDR3 is TGTGCCAGCAGTGCATCTGTAGCCACTGAAGCTTTCTTT. It specifies CASSASVATEAFF. The genes are TRBV6-4 and TRBJ1-1, with D hard to call. This CDR3 comprises 13 residues. Germline values: CDR1 MRHNA, CDR2 SNTAGT. V was pared by 4 bases and J by 4 bases, with 10 bases between.

The chain carries TRBV5-4 and TRBJ2-1, with 12 bases fitting TRBD2. This CDR3 has 15 amino acids. With V trimmed by 0 bases and J by 7 bases, 2 bases remained unmatched. In germline, CDR1 is SGHNT, CDR2 YYREEE (reference sequence). Here the CDR3 reads CASSLAGTSGNEQFF. Written as DNA, the CDR3 is TGTGCCAGCAGCTTGGCCGGGACTAGCGGGAATGAGCAGTTCTTC.

This chain links TRBV24-1 with TRBJ2-1; 7 nucleotides line up with TRBD2. Germline V CDR1 and CDR2: KGHDR, SFDVKD. The V segment lost 3 bases and the J segment 8 bases; nucleotides outside the gene matches: 9. The CDR3 covers 15 residues. CDR3 bases: TGTGCCACCAGTGATCCGGGCGGGGGAAGTGATGAGCAGTTCTTC. The encoded protein is CATSDPGGGSDEQFF.

The genes are TRBV2 and TRBJ2-1; D gene uncertain. V lost 7 bases, J lost 5 bases, and 12 bases lay in between. CDR3 length: 13 amino acids. The germline V gene has CDR1 SNHLY and CDR2 FYNNEI. The CDR3 DNA reads as TGTGCCAGCAAGAGTGATAGAAACAATGAGCAGTTCTTC. Encoded protein: CASKSDRNNEQFF.

This clone was observed a single time. The gene calls are TRBV19 and TRBJ2-3, with 13 bases that match TRBD2. With V trimmed by 5 bases and J by 4 bases, 12 bases remained unmatched. Germline lookup yields CDR1 LNHDA and CDR2 SQIVND (reference sequence). The CDR3 length is 18 residues. In DNA, the CDR3 is TGTGCCAGTAGTCACGGGACTAGCGGGACTGCCGCGGCAGATACGCAGTATTTT. This translates into CASSHGTSGTAAADTQYF.

This clone showed up just once. The chain is built from TRBV5-4 and TRBJ2-4; no reliable D call. V lost 0 bases and J lost 4, with 14 bases in between. The CDR3 has 16 residues. Germline lookup yields CDR1 SGHNT and CDR2 YYREEE (reference sequence). In nucleotides, the CDR3 is TGTGCCAGCAGCTTGGCGGACGGCACAAGTAAAAACATTCAGTACTTC. Translation gives CASSLADGTSKNIQYF.

The chain links TRBV7-9 to TRBJ1-4, with D unresolved. The CDR3 consists of 15 residues. With 5 bases removed from V and 6 bases from J, the gap between germline ends came to 16 bases. Germline V gene data show CDR1 as SEHNR and CDR2 as FQNEAQ (reference sequence). CDR3 sequence: CASSQSLGIYEKLFF. The CDR3 coding sequence is TGTGCCAGCAGCCAATCCCTCGGTATTTATGAAAAACTGTTTTTT.

The chain combines TRBV19 with TRBJ2-1, with 11 bases lining up with TRBD2. V lost 5 bases, J lost 6 bases, and 3 bases stayed unmatched. The germline V gene encodes CDR1 LNHDA and CDR2 SQIVND (reference sequence). The length of the CDR3 is 14 residues. CDR3 sequence: CASSSGTSGNEQFF. The CDR3 DNA sequence: TGTGCCAGTAGTTCCGGGACTAGCGGCAATGAGCAGTTCTTC.

The chain recombines TRBV10-3 with TRBJ1-2, with TRBD1 matching over 9 bases. V was pared by 3 bases and J by 5 bases, with 7 bases of the junction left unmatched. Germline CDR1 ENHRY, CDR2 SYGVKD. There are 15 residues in the CDR3. CDR3 protein: CAISDLTGGGYGYTF. The CDR3 nucleotides are TGTGCCATCAGTGACTTGACAGGGGGTGGATATGGCTACACCTTC.